This T cell receptor beta chain was sequenced during a study of blood T cell repertoires in COVID-19. Assay used: immunoSEQ multiplex PCR; TCRdb lists only in-frame clones, some missing. The table shows 200,000 or so clones, with approximately 84% occurring only once. Germline loops: CDR1 KGHSH, CDR2 LQKENI. V was cut by 5 bases and J by 0 bases, with 15 bases left in between. The length of the CDR3 is 16 residues. The chain employs TRBV18 and TRBJ2-3; the D gene is possibly TRBD1 (6 bases). The sequenced sample consisted of peripheral blood. The sequence came from a woman in her 70s with active or convalescent COVID-19. The CDR3 sequence is CASSVLRTESTDTQYF. The CDR3 nucleotides are TGTGCCAGCTCAGTCCTCCGGACAGAGAGCACAGATACGCAGTATTTT.